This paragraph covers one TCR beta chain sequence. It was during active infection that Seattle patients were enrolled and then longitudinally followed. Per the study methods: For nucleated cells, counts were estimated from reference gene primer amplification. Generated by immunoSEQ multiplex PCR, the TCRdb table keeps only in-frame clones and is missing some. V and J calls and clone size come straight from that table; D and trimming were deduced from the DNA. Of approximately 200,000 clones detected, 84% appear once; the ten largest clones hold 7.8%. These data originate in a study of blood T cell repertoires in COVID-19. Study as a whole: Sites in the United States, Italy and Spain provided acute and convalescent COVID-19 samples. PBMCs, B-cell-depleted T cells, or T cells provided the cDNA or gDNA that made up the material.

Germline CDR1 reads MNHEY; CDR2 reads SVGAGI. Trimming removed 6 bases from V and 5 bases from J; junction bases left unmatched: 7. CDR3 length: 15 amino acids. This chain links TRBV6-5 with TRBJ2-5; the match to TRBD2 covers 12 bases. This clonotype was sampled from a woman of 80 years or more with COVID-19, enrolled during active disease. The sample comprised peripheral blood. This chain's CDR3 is CASRKLAGGGETQYF. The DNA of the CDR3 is TGTGCCAGCAGAAAACTAGCGGGGGGTGGGGAGACCCAGTACTTC.